This is a list of T cell receptor beta chains from one sample in a study of blood T cell repertoires in COVID-19. Sequencing used immunoSEQ multiplex PCR; TCRdb keeps in-frame clones, though not all of them. The table has under 250,000 clones, around 86% seen once. The sequenced sample consisted of peripheral blood. The receptors here all came from a woman aged 80 or over with COVID-19, enrolled during active disease. CDR3s include the opening cysteine and the closing phenylalanine or tryptophan. Size is omitted from some rows. Given values are once, few, many or a class for expanded clones.

>16|TRBJ2-5|.|TRBV3-1/TRBV3-2
CASSQAQRGVQETQYF
>13|TRBJ1-3|.|TRBV29-1
CSATRTSGNTIYF
>14|TRBJ1-1|.|TRBV18
CASSPPNSPTEAFF
>17|TRBJ2-2|.|TRBV7-9
CASSPQSSGGRIGELFF
>18|TRBJ1-6|.|TRBV6-6
CASSHMGRGSSYNSPLHF
>15|TRBJ2-5|.|TRBV11-2
CASSLGGSWAETQYF
>13|TRBJ1-5|.|TRBV19
CASSSGTGQPQHF
>14|TRBJ2-5|.|TRBV3-1/TRBV3-2
CASSQYRDSETQYF
>16|TRBJ2-2|once|TRBV5-1
CASSLAVRLSTGELFF
>13|TRBJ1-2|.|TRBV28
CASSLAGNYGYTF
>15|TRBJ1-1|few|TRBV7-9
CASSPDRPVATEAFF
>11|TRBJ1-2|.|TRBV20-1
CSASEGSGYTF
>16|TRBJ1-2|.|TRBV3-1/TRBV3-2
CASSPNRPGDWGGYTF
>15|TRBJ2-7|.|TRBV5-1
CASSSLEKQGSEQYF
>13|TRBJ2-7|once|TRBV30
CAWSGGGPYEQYF
>14|TRBJ1-5|.|TRBV19
CASRPGGYNQPQHF
>14|TRBJ2-5|.|TRBV5-1
CASSLSGTSGGQYF
>16|TRBJ2-3|.|TRBV7-2
CASSLVSGGDTDTQYF
>15|TRBJ1-5|.|TRBV19
CASSIQGAGNQPQHF
>13|TRBJ2-3|.|TRBV5-1
CASSLGGADTQYF
>12|TRBJ1-2|.|TRBV7-9
CASSFTGGADLF
>16|TRBJ2-1|.|TRBV2
CASVSPGTGSYNEQFF
>15|TRBJ1-6|.|TRBV5-1
CASGQMTGQNSPLHF
>15|TRBJ1-5|.|TRBV18
CASSPRGGYNQPQHF
>15|TRBJ1-5|.|TRBV19
CASSTGSYVNQPQHF
>14|TRBJ1-6|.|TRBV4-3
CASSQGGGNSPLHF